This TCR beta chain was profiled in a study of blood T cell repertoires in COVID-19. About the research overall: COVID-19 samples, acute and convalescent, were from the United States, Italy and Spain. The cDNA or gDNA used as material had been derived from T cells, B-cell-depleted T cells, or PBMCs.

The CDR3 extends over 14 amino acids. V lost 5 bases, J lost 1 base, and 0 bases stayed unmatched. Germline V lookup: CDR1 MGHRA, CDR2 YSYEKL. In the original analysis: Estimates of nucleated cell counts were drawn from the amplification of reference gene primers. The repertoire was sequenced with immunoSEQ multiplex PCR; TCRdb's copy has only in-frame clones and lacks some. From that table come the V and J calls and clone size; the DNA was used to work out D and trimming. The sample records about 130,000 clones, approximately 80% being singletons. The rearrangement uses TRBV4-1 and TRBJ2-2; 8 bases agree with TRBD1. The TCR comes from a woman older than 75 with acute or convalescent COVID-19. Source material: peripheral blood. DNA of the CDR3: TGCGCCAGCAGCGACAGGGGGAACACCGGGGAGCTGTTTTTT. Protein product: CASSDRGNTGELFF.